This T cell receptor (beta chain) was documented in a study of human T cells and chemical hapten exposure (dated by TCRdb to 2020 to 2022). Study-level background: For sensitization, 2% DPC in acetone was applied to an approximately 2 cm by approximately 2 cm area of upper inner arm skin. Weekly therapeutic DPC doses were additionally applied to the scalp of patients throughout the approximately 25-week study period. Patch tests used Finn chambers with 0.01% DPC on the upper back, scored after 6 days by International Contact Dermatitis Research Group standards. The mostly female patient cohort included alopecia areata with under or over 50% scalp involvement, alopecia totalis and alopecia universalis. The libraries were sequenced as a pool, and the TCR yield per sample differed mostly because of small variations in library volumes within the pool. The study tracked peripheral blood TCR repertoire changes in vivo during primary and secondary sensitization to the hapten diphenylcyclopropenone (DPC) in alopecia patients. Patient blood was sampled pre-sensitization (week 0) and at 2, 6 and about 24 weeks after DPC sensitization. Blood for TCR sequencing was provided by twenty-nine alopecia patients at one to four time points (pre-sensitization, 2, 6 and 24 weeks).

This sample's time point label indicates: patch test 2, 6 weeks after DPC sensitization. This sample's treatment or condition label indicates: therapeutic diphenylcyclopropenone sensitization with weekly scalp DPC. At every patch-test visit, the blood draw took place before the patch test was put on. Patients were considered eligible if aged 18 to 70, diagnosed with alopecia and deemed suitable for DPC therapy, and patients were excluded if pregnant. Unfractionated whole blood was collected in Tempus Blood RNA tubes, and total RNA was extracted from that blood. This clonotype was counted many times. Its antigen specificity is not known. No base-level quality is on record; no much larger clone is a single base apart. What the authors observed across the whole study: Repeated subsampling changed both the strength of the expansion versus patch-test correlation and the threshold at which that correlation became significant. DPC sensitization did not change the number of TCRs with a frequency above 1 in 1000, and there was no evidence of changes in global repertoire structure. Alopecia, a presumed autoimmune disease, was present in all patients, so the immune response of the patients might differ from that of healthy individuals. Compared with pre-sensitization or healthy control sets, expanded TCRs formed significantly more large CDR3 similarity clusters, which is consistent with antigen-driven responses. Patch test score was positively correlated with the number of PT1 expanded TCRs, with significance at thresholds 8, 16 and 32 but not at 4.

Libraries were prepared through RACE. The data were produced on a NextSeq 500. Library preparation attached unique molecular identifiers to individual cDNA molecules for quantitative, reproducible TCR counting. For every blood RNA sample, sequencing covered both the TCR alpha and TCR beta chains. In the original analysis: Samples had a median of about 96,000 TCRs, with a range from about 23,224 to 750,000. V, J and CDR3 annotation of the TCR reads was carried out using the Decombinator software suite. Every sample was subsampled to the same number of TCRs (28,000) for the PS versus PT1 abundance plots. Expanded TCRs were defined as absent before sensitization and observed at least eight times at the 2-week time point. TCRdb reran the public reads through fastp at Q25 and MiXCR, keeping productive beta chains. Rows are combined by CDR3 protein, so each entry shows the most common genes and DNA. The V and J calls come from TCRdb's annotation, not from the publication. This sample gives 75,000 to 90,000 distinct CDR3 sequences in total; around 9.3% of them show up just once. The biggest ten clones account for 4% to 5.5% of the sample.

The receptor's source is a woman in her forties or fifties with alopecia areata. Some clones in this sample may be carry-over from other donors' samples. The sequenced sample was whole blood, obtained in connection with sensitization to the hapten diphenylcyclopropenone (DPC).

The CDR3 amino acid sequence is: CASSSQREGLKTQYF. The nucleotides are TGCGCCAGCAGCAGTCAGCGGGAGGGTTTAAAGACCCAGTACTTC. Here the chain combines TRBV5-1 and TRBJ2-5, with 10 bases matching TRBD2. Per the germline V gene, SGHRS is the CDR1 and YFSETQ is the CDR2. Including the terminal cysteine and phenylalanine, the CDR3 comprises 15 residues. Of the read, only the CDR3 DNA is kept; its 45 bases are in frame from base 1. Trimming leaves V shorter by 4 bases and J shorter by 6 bases, with the junction holding 9 bases beyond the gene matches. The variable domain in full, with residues beyond the CDR3 obtained from the reference TRBV5-1 and TRBJ2-5 genes, is KAGVTQTPRYLIKTRGQQVTLSCSPISGHRSVSWYQQTPGQGLQFLFEYFSETQRNKGNFPGRFSGRQFSNSRSEMNVSTLELGDSALYLCASSSQREGLKTQYFGPGTRLLVL.